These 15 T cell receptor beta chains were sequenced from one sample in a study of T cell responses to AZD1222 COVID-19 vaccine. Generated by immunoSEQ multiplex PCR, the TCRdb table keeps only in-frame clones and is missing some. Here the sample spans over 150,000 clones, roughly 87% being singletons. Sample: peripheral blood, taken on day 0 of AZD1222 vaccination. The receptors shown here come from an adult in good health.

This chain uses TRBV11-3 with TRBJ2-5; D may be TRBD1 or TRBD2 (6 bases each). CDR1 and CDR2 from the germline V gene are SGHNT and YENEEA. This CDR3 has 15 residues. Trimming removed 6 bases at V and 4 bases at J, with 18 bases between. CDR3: CASSETKGGGETQYF. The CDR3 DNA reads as TGTGCCAGCAGTGAAACGAAGGGGGGAGGAGAGACCCAGTACTTC.

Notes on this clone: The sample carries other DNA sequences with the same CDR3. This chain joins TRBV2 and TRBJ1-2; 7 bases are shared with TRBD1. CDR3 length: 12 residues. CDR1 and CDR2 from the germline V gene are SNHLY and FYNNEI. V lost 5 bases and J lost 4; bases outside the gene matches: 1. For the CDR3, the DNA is TGTGCCAGCAGTCGGGACAGCTATGGCTACACCTTC. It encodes CASSRDSYGYTF.

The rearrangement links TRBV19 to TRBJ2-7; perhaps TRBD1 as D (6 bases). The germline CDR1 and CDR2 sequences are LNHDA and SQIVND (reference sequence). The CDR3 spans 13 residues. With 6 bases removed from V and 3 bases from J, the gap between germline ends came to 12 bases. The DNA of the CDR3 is TGTGCCAGTAGACAGGGACCCCTCTACGAGCAGTACTTC. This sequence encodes CASRQGPLYEQYF.

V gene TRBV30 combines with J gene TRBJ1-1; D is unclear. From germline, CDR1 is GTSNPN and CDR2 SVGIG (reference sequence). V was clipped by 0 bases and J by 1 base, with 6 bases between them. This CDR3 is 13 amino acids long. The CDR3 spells CAWSVYGNTEAFF. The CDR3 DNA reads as TGTGCCTGGAGTGTATACGGGAACACTGAAGCTTTCTTT.

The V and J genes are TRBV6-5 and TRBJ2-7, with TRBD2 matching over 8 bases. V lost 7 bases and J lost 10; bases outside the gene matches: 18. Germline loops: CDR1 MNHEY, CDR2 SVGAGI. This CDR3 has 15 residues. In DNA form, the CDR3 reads TGTGCCAGCACTGCCCGGGAGGGGACTAGTAGTTTTCAGTACTTC. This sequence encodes CASTAREGTSSFQYF.

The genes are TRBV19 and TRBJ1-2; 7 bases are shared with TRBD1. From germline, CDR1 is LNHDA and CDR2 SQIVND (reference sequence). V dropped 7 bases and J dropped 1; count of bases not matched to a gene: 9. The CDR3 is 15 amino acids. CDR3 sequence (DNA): TGTGCCAGTACCAAAATAACAGGGGTTAACTATGGCTACACCTTC. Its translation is CASTKITGVNYGYTF.

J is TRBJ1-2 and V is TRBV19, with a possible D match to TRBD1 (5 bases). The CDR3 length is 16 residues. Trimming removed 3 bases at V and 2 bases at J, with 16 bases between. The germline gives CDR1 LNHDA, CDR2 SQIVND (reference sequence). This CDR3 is CASSMGGYSSNYGYTF. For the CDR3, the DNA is TGTGCCAGTAGTATGGGGGGGTACTCCTCCAACTATGGCTACACCTTC.

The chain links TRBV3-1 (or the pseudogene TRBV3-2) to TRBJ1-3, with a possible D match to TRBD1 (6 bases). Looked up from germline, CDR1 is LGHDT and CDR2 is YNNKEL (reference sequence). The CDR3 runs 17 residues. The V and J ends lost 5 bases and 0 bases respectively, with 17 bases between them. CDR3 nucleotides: TGTGCCAGCAGCTTTCGCCAGACAGGAAGCTCTGGAAACACCATATATTTT. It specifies CASSFRQTGSSGNTIYF.

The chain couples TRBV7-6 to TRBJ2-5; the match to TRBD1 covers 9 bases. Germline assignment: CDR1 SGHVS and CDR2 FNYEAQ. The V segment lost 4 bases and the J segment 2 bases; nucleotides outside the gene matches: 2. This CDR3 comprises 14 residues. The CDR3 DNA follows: TGTGCCAGCAGCTCTGGACAGGGGCAAGAGACCCAGTACTTC. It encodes CASSSGQGQETQYF.

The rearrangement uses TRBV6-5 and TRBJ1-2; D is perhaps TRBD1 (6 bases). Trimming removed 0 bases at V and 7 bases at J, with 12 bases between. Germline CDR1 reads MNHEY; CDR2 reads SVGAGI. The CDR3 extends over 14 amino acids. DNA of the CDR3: TGTGCCAGCAGTTACTCAGGGGGAGGCGTTGGCTACACCTTC. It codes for CASSYSGGGVGYTF.

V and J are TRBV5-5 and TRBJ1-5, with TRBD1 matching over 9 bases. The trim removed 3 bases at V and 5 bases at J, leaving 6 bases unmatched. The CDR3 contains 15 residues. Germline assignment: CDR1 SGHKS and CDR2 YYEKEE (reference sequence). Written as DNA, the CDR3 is TGTGCCAGCAGCTCGCTGGGACAGGGACATCAGCCCCAGCATTTT. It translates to CASSSLGQGHQPQHF.

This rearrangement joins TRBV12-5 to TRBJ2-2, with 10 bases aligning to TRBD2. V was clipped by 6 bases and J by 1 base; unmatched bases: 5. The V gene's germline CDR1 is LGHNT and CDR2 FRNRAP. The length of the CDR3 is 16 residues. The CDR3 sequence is CASGRWTSGNTGELFF. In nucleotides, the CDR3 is TGTGCTAGTGGCCGCTGGACTAGCGGGAACACCGGGGAGCTGTTTTTT.

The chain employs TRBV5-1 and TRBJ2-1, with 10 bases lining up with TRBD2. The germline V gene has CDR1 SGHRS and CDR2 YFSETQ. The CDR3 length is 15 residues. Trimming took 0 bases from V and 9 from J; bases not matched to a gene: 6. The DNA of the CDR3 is TGCGCCAGCAGCTTGGTGGCTAGCGGGAGTGGTGAGCAGTTCTTC. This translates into CASSLVASGSGEQFF. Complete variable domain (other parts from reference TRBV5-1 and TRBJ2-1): KAGVTQTPRYLIKTRGQQVTLSCSPISGHRSVSWYQQTPGQGLQFLFEYFSETQRNKGNFPGRFSGRQFSNSRSEMNVSTLELGDSALYLCASSLVASGSGEQFFGPGTRLTVL.

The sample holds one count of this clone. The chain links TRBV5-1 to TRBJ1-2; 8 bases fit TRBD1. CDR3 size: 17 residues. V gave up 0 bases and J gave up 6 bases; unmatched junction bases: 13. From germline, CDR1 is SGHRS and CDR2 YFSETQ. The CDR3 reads CASSLGGQPGQAHGYTF. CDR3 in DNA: TGCGCCAGCAGCTTGGGGGGGCAACCGGGACAGGCTCATGGCTACACCTTC. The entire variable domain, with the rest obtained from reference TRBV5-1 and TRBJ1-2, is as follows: KAGVTQTPRYLIKTRGQQVTLSCSPISGHRSVSWYQQTPGQGLQFLFEYFSETQRNKGNFPGRFSGRQFSNSRSEMNVSTLELGDSALYLCASSLGGQPGQAHGYTFGSGTRLTVV.

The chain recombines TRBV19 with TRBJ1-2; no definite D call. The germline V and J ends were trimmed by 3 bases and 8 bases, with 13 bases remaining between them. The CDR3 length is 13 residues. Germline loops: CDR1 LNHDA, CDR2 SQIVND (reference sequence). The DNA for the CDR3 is TGTGCCAGTAGTATCACCCCGTCGTTCGGCTACACCTTC. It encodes CASSITPSFGYTF.